This record concerns one TCR beta chain sequence. Antigen unknown. This entry is derived from a study of identical twins. The study's findings and limits: Beta out-of-frame sequences showed weaker excess twin sharing.

Everyone who gave samples was a healthy Caucasian. After template switching added a universal primer site, the resulting cDNA carried unique molecular identifiers. TCRdb recomputed calls from the 5' RACE reads with MiXCR, one row per CDR3 protein. The sample includes approximately 890,000 distinct CDR3 sequences, about 12% of them seen just once. In addition, the sample was reused for a study of yellow fever vaccine responses in identical twins. That study adds: Vaccine-induced T cell responses in twins were reportedly observed to appear partly convergent, partly personalized.

The specimen sequenced was PBMCs. The receptor comes from a woman aged 18-30 years in good health.

CDR3 protein: CASSLGRGGNHYEQYV. The CDR3 DNA reads TGTGCCAGCAGCTTAGGCCGAGGAGGGAACCACTACGAGCAGTACGTC. The V gene is TRBV7-9, the J gene TRBJ2-7, with a possible D match to TRBD2 (6 bases). This CDR3 comprises 16 residues. Trimming pared 1 base from V and 3 bases from J, leaving 16 bases between. Germline V gene sequence: CDR1 SEHNR, CDR2 FQNEAQ (reference sequence).